This T cell receptor (beta chain) was identified in a study of blood T cell repertoires in COVID-19. Study information: The origin of the acute and convalescent COVID-19 samples was the United States, Italy and Spain. From T cells, B-cell-depleted T cells, or PBMCs came the material, which was cDNA or gDNA.

Germline V gives CDR1 MNHEY, CDR2 SMNVEV (reference sequence). The V end lost 2 bases, the J end lost 8 bases, and 9 bases lay between the germline ends. This CDR3 has 12 residues. Source study methods: For nucleated cells, counts were estimated from reference gene primer amplification. TCRdb's table, derived via immunoSEQ multiplex PCR, lists solely in-frame clones and lacks some. That table is the source of V, J and clone size, and D and trimming were worked out from the DNA. The profile covers 200,000 to 250,000 clones, with around 86% appearing a single time and around 2% taken by the ten largest. All recovered Cohort 3 donors got two negative PCRs, got clearance, or saw symptom resolution. This clone was seen a single time.

The sequence was obtained from a woman aged 45-65 years who had recovered from COVID-19. The chain employs TRBV27 and TRBJ1-1; D possibly corresponds to TRBD1 (5 bases). The specimen was PBMCs or T cells enriched from blood (not recorded which). CDR3 in amino acids: CASSLLQGEAFF. Written as DNA, the CDR3 is TGTGCCAGCAGTTTACTCCAGGGCGAAGCTTTCTTT.